The clone carrying this T cell receptor (beta chain) has a count of ten or more. Its antigen is unknown. The source of the sample is a study of T-cell reconstitution after alpha-beta-depleted transplantation in children. Study-wide findings and caveats: Some patients owed their high day-60 TCRbeta diversity to surviving recipient T cells and thymic progenitors.

Library preparation (for TCRbeta) was performed with unique molecular identifiers. In TCRdb, the PCR reads were re-called with MiXCR into one record per CDR3 protein. This table has about 190,000 distinct CDR3 sequences, approximately 10% appearing once. This clonotype originated in a boy aged 2 to 10 with acute myeloid leukemia, due to receive a stem cell transplant. This sample comprised PBMCs, obtained before TCRalphabeta/CD19-depleted stem cell transplant.

The CDR3 sequence is CASSMGQANYGYTF. The CDR3 DNA reads as TGTGCCAGCAGCATGGGACAGGCTAACTATGGCTACACCTTC. The chain employs TRBV12-3 or TRBV12-4 and TRBJ1-2; TRBD1 aligns across 8 bases. This CDR3 spans 14 amino acids. Unmatched junction bases numbered 3, after V lost 6 bases and J lost 0 bases.